The rows below give T cell receptor beta chains drawn from one sample of a study of T cell repertoires in cytomegalovirus infection. MiXCR, run by TCRdb on the reads, gives a single entry per CDR3 protein. This sample carries about 310,000 distinct CDR3 sequences, 25% of them seen once, and the ten largest clones take about an eighth. These receptors' targets are unknown. The material was cultured PBMCs, obtained from culture after CMV antigen stimulation. Source of these receptors: a human donor in good health (CMV status not recorded). Some clones in this sample may be carry-over from other donors' samples. The CDR3 runs from the conserved cysteine through the conserved F or W. The D gene is left open where the match is weak. A clone size is listed for some rows: how often the clone was seen (once, few, many), or a class if it is expanded.

abundance: .; len: 14; v_gene: TRBV5-1; j_gene: TRBJ2-3; d_gene: .; CDR3nt: TGCGCCAGCAGCTTGTCCCCCGCCACAGATACGCAGTATTTT; CDR3aa: CASSLSPATDTQYF
abundance: .; len: 13; v_gene: TRBV6-1; j_gene: TRBJ2-3; d_gene: .; CDR3nt: TGTGCCAGCAGGCGGCGTGGCGAGGATACGCAGTATTTT; CDR3aa: CASRRRGEDTQYF
abundance: few; len: 12; v_gene: TRBV3-1; j_gene: TRBJ2-2; d_gene: .; CDR3nt: TGTGCCAGCAGCCCCTCCGCCGGGGAGCTGTTTTTT; CDR3aa: CASSPSAGELFF
abundance: .; len: 12; v_gene: TRBV28; j_gene: TRBJ1-2; d_gene: .; CDR3nt: TGTGCCAGCACCTTGGAGGGCTATGGCTACACCTTC; CDR3aa: CASTLEGYGYTF
abundance: .; len: 18; v_gene: TRBV6-8; j_gene: TRBJ2-5; d_gene: TRBD1; CDR3nt: TGTGCCAGCAGTTACGGTACAGGGGCTCTGGGCCAATTAGGGACCCAGTACTTC; CDR3aa: CASSYGTGALGQLGTQYF
abundance: many; len: 12; v_gene: TRBV18; j_gene: TRBJ2-5; d_gene: .; CDR3nt: TGTGCCAGCTCACCACTTGAGGAGACCCAGTACTTC; CDR3aa: CASSPLEETQYF
abundance: few; len: 16; v_gene: TRBV20-1; j_gene: TRBJ2-5; d_gene: TRBD2; CDR3nt: TGCAGTGGGTCGGGACTAGCGGGGACCGCACAAGAGACCCAGTACTTC; CDR3aa: CSGSGLAGTAQETQYF
abundance: .; len: 16; v_gene: TRBV7-6; j_gene: TRBJ2-3; d_gene: TRBD2; CDR3nt: TGTGCCAGCAGCCTCGGATTAGCGGGAGCGACAGATACGCAGTATTTT; CDR3aa: CASSLGLAGATDTQYF
abundance: .; len: 15; v_gene: TRBV19; j_gene: TRBJ2-7; d_gene: TRBD1; CDR3nt: TGTGCCAGTAGTATAGATCTCGACAGGGGGTACGAGCAGTACTTC; CDR3aa: CASSIDLDRGYEQYF
abundance: .; len: 13; v_gene: TRBV18; j_gene: TRBJ1-1; d_gene: .; CDR3nt: TGTGCCAGCTCAATTAGCCAGGACACTGAAGCTTTCTTT; CDR3aa: CASSISQDTEAFF
abundance: few; len: 11; v_gene: TRBV5-1; j_gene: TRBJ2-1; d_gene: .; CDR3nt: TGCGCCAGCAGCTTAGAGGTTGAGCAGTTCTTC; CDR3aa: CASSLEVEQFF
abundance: many; len: 12; v_gene: TRBV7-2; j_gene: TRBJ2-2; d_gene: .; CDR3nt: TGTGCCAGCAGTCAGATCACCGGGGAGCTGTTTTTT; CDR3aa: CASSQITGELFF
abundance: .; len: 13; v_gene: TRBV6-8; j_gene: TRBJ2-3; d_gene: TRBD2; CDR3nt: TGTGCCAGCAAGCGGGAAAGCACAGATACGCAGTATTTT; CDR3aa: CASKRESTDTQYF
abundance: many; len: 14; v_gene: TRBV7-2; j_gene: TRBJ2-3; d_gene: .; CDR3nt: TGTGCCAGCAGCTTAAAAGGCTTGCCCAATACGCAGTATTTT; CDR3aa: CASSLKGLPNTQYF
abundance: many; len: 16; v_gene: TRBV6-6; j_gene: TRBJ2-2; d_gene: .; CDR3nt: TGTGCCAGCAGTCGAACTCCCGGGACTCGGTCTGTGGGGCTGTTTTTT; CDR3aa: CASSRTPGTRSVGLFF
abundance: few; len: 14; v_gene: TRBV18; j_gene: TRBJ1-1; d_gene: TRBD1; CDR3nt: TGTGCCAGCTCCCGGGACCAGGGGGACACTGAAGCTTTCTTT; CDR3aa: CASSRDQGDTEAFF
abundance: many; len: 14; v_gene: TRBV12-3/TRBV12-4; j_gene: TRBJ2-7; d_gene: .; CDR3nt: TGTGCCAGCAGCCCGACCGGGACAAGCTACGAGCAGTACTTC; CDR3aa: CASSPTGTSYEQYF